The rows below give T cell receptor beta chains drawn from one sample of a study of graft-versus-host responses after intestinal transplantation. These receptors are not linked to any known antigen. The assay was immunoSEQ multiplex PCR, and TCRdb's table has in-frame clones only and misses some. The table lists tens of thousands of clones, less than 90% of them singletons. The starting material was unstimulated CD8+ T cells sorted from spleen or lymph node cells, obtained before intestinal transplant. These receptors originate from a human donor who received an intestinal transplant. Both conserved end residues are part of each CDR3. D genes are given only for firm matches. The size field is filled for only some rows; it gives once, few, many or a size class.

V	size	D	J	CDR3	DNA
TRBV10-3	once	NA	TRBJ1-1	CAISTLPGEMGAMNTEAFF	TGTGCCATCAGCACGTTGCCTGGGGAAATGGGGGCGATGAACACTGAAGCTTTCTTT
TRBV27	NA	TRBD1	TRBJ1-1	CASSPRTGVNTEAFF	TGTGCCAGCAGCCCGAGGACAGGGGTGAACACTGAAGCTTTCTTT
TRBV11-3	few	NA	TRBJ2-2	CASSKAPTGELFF	TGTGCCAGCAGCAAGGCCCCCACCGGGGAGCTGTTTTTT
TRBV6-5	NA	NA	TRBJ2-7	CASSYRVAYEQYF	TGTGCCAGCAGTTACAGGGTAGCCTACGAGCAGTACTTC
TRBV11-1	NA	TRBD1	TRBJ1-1	CASSFSLPDRGLGTEAFF	TGTGCCAGCAGCTTTTCATTGCCGGACAGGGGGCTCGGAACTGAAGCTTTCTTT
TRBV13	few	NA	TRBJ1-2	CASSLAHYGYTF	TGTGCCAGCAGCTTAGCTCACTATGGCTACACCTTC
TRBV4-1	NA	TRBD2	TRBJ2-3	CASSQDRAGGPGDTQYF	TGCGCCAGCAGCCAAGATAGAGCGGGAGGGCCTGGAGATACGCAGTATTTT
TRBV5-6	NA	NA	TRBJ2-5	CASSLGWGSQETQYF	TGTGCCAGCAGCTTGGGGTGGGGGAGCCAAGAGACCCAGTACTTC
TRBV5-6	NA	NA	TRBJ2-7	CASSYPFQEGPHEQYF	TGTGCCAGCAGCTACCCATTTCAGGAGGGCCCCCACGAGCAGTACTTC
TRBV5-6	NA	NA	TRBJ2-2	CASSPGVGGELFF	TGTGCCAGCAGCCCGGGCGTGGGCGGGGAGCTGTTTTTT
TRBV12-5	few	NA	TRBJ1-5	CASGPTGSLRNQSQHF	TGTGCTAGTGGCCCTACCGGGTCCCTAAGAAATCAGTCCCAGCATTTT
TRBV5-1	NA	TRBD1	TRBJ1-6	CASSLGGRGLSPLHF	TGCGCCAGCAGCTTGGGGGGCAGGGGGCTCTCACCCCTCCACTTT
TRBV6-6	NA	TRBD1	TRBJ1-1	CASSHPGGMSVEAFF	TGTGCCAGCAGTCACCCAGGGGGGATGAGCGTTGAAGCTTTCTTT
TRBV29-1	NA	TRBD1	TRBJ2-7	CSVSPWTGSSYEQYF	TGCAGCGTCTCCCCGTGGACAGGGAGCTCCTACGAGCAGTACTTC
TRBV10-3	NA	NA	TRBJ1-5	CAISGVQGRNQPQHF	TGTGCCATCAGTGGAGTACAGGGTCGCAATCAGCCCCAGCATTTT
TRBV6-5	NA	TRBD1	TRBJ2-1	CASSWTGGGYEQFF	TGTGCCAGCAGCTGGACAGGAGGTGGATATGAGCAGTTCTTC
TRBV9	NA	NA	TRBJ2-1	CASSVGGSFIYNEQFF	TGTGCCAGCAGCGTAGGGGGGTCTTTTATCTACAATGAGCAGTTCTTC